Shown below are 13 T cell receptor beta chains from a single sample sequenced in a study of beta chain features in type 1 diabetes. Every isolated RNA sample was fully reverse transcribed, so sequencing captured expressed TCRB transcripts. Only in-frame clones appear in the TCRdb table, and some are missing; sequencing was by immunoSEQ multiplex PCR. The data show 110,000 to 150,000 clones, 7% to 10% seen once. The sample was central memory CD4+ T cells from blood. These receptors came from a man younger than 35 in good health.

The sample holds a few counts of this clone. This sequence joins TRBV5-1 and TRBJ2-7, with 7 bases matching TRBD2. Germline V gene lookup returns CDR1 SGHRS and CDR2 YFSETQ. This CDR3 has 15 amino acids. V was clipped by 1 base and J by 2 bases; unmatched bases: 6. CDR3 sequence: CASSLISGQTYEQYF. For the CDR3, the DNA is TGCGCCAGCAGCTTGATTAGCGGGCAAACCTACGAGCAGTACTTC. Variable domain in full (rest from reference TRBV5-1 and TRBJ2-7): KAGVTQTPRYLIKTRGQQVTLSCSPISGHRSVSWYQQTPGQGLQFLFEYFSETQRNKGNFPGRFSGRQFSNSRSEMNVSTLELGDSALYLCASSLISGQTYEQYFGPGTRLTVT.

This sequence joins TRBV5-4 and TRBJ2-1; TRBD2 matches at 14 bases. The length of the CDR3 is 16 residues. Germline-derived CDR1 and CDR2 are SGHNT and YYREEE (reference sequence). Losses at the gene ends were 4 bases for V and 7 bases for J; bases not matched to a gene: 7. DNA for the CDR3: TGTGCCAGCAGCAGACTAGCGGGGGGGAGTATAAATGAGCAGTTCTTC. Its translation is CASSRLAGGSINEQFF.

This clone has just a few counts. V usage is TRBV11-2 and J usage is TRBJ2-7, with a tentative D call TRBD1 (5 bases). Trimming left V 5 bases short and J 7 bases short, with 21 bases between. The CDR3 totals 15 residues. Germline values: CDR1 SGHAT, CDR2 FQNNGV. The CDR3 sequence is CASSILGHSVGEQYF. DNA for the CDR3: TGTGCCAGCAGCATCCTGGGGCATTCGGTAGGTGAGCAGTACTTC.

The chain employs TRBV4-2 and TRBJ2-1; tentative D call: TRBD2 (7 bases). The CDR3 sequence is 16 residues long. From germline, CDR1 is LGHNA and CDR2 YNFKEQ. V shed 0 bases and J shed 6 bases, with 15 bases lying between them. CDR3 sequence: CASSQDLGGARNEQFF. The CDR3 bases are TGTGCCAGCAGCCAAGATCTAGGGGGGGCGCGCAATGAGCAGTTCTTC.

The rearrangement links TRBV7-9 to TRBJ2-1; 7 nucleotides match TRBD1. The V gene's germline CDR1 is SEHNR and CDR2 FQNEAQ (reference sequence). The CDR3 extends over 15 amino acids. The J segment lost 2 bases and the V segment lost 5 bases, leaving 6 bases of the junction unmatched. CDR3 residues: CASSPDRVTYNEQFF. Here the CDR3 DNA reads TGTGCCAGCAGCCCCGACAGGGTAACCTACAATGAGCAGTTCTTC.

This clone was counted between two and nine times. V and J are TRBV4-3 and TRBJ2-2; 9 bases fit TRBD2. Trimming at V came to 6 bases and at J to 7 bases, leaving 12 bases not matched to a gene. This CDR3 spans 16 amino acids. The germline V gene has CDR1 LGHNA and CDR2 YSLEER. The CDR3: CASRPSSLLAGGELFF. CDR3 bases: TGCGCCAGCAGGCCCAGCTCCCTACTAGCGGGCGGGGAGCTGTTTTTT.

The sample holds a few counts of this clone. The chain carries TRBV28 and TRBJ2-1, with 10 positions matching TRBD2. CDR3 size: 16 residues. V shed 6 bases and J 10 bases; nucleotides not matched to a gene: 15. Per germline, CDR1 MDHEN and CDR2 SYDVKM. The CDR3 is CASRLSGGASLYEQFF. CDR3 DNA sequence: TGTGCCAGCAGGCTGAGCGGGGGGGCCTCGTTATACGAGCAGTTCTTC.

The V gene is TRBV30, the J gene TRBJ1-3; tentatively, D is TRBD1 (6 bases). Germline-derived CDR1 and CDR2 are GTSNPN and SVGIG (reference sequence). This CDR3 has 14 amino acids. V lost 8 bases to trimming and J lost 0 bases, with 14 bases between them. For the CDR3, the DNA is TGTGCCGGATATGAGGACAGCTCTGGAAACACCATATATTTT. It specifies CAGYEDSSGNTIYF.

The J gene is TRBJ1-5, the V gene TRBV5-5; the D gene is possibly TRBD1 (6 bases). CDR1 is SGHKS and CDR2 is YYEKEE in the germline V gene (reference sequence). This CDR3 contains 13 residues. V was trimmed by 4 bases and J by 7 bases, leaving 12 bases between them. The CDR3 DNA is TGTGCCAGCAGCCTGGACAGTGTGCAGCCCCAGCATTTT. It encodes CASSLDSVQPQHF. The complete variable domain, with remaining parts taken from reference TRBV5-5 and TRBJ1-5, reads DAGVTQSPTHLIKTRGQQVTLRCSPISGHKSVSWYQQVLGQGPQFIFQYYEKEERGRGNFPDRFSARQFPNYSSELNVNALLLGDSALYLCASSLDSVQPQHFGDGTRLSIL.

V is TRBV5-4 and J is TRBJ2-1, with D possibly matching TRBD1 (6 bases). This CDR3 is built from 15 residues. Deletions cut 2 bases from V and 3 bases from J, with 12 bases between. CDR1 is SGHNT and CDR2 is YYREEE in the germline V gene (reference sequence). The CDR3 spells CASSLGQGHYNEQFF. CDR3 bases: TGTGCCAGCAGCTTAGGGCAGGGGCACTACAATGAGCAGTTCTTC. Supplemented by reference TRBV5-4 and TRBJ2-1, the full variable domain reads ETGVTQSPTHLIKTRGQQVTLRCSSQSGHNTVSWYQQALGQGPQFIFQYYREEENGRGNFPPRFSGLQFPNYSSELNVNALELDDSALYLCASSLGQGHYNEQFFGPGTRLTVL.

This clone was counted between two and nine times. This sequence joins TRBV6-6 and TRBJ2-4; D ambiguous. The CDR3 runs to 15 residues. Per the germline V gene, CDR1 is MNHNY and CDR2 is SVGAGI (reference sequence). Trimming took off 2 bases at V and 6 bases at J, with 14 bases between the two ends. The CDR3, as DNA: TGTGCCAGCAGTTACCTTAGAGGCGTCGTAAACATTCAGTACTTC. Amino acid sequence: CASSYLRGVVNIQYF.

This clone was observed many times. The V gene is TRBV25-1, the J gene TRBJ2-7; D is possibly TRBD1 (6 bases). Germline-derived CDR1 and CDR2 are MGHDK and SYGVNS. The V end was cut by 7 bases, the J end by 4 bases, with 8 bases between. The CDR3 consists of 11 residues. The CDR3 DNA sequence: TGTGCCAGCACCAGGGGTTACGAGCAGTACTTC. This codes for CASTRGYEQYF.

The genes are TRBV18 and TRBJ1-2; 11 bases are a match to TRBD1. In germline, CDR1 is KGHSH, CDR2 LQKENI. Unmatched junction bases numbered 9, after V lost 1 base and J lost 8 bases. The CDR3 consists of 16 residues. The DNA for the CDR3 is TGTGCCAGCTCACCACTGACCGGGACAGGGGGGGACGGCTACACCTTC. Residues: CASSPLTGTGGDGYTF.